In its sample, the clone carrying this T cell receptor beta chain is medium-sized. Each CDR3 protein gets one entry after TCRdb re-called the 5' RACE reads with MiXCR. The sample lists under 50,000 distinct CDR3 sequences; 5.2% were seen once. The entry originates in a study of spatial heterogeneity in lung cancer. Stated time point: sample taken at primary tumor resection. The donor population consisted of 72 patients with untreated, early-stage non-small cell lung cancer. V lost 3 bases to trimming and J lost 5 bases; unmatched junction nucleotides: 12. The CDR3 is 16 amino acids. Germline assignment: CDR1 WSHSY and CDR2 SAAADI.

This clonotype was obtained from a female donor with early-stage non-small cell lung cancer. The chain combines TRBV10-2 with TRBJ2-7, with 8 positions matching TRBD1. The sample consisted of PBMCs, taken at surgery. The CDR3 spells CASSDDRGGKGNEQYF. The CDR3 nucleotides read TGCGCCAGCAGTGATGACAGGGGAGGCAAGGGGAACGAGCAGTACTTC.